This T cell receptor (beta chain) was captured by sequencing in a study of cytomegalovirus exposure and HLA in healthy donors. Broader study findings: When analyzed later, a missense DCLRE1C variant was found to be linked to TCR beta V- and J-gene trimming. A later analysis found common viral pathogens apparently linked to several of the most significant clusters. Presence/absence analysis assumed near-uniform sequencing depth across donors.

Use of 60 Vbeta and 13 Jbeta primers characterized the PCR. Data came from immunoSEQ multiplex PCR; TCRdb stores just in-frame clones and leaves some out. The table shows around 150,000 clones, with 64% occurring only once. V dropped 8 bases and J dropped 8 bases, with 8 bases sitting between them. This CDR3 is 10 amino acids long. Germline CDR1 reads SNHLY; CDR2 reads FYNNEI. On this clone itself: Its antigen remains unknown.

This TCR was sampled from a woman aged 25 to 39 in good health and CMV-seropositive. The V call is TRBV2, the J call TRBJ2-3, with D possibly TRBD1 on 5 matching bases. The source material was PBMCs. The CDR3 reads CASQGFTQYF. Written as DNA, the CDR3 is TGTGCCAGCCAGGGTTTTACGCAGTATTTT.